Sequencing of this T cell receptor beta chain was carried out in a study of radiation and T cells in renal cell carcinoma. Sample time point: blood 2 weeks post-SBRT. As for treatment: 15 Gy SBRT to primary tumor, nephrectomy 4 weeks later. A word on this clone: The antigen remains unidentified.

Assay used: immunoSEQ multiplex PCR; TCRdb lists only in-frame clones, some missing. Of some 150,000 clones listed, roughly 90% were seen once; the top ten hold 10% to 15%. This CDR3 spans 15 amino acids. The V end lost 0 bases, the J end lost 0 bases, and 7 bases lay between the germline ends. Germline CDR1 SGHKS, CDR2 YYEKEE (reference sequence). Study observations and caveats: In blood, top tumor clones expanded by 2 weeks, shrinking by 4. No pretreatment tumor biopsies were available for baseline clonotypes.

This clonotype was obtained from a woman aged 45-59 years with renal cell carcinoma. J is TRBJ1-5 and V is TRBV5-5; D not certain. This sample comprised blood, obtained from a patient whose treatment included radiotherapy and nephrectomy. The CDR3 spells CASSLEEYSNQPQHF. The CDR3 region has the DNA TGTGCCAGCAGCTTGGAAGAGTATAGCAATCAGCCCCAGCATTTT.